A selection of T cell receptor beta chains follows, all from one sample in a study of post-analysis software for immune sequencing data. TCRdb reanalysed the PCR reads using MiXCR and keeps one entry per CDR3 protein. The sample holds about 430,000 distinct CDR3 sequences, 39% seen once. Sequencing was carried out using blood. The receptor source for this set is a girl aged 2-10 years with multiple sclerosis. CDR3s include the opening cysteine and the closing phenylalanine or tryptophan. The D gene is left open where the match is weak. Rows may omit the clone size; those that give it use once, few, many or a size class.

J: TRBJ1-5; V: TRBV29-1; size: .; D: .; CDR3: CSAGGVSNQPQHF; DNA: TGCAGCGCCGGCGGAGTGAGCAATCAGCCCCAGCATTTT
J: TRBJ2-3; V: TRBV3-1; size: few; D: .; CDR3: CASSKTWGTQYF; DNA: TGTGCCAGCAGCAAGACTTGGGGAACGCAGTATTTT
J: TRBJ1-2; V: TRBV29-1; size: few; D: .; CDR3: CSVEPGANYGYTF; DNA: TGCAGCGTCGAACCGGGGGCAAACTATGGCTACACCTTC
J: TRBJ1-3; V: TRBV11-2; size: .; D: .; CDR3: CASSPGRAFNTIYF; DNA: TGTGCCAGCAGCCCCGGCAGGGCCTTTAACACCATATATTTT
J: TRBJ2-7; V: TRBV20-1; size: few; D: TRBD1; CDR3: CSAERGDRGPPYEQYF; DNA: TGCAGTGCTGAGAGAGGGGACAGGGGGCCACCCTACGAGCAGTACTTC
J: TRBJ2-7; V: TRBV11-2; size: few; D: TRBD1; CDR3: CASSGYGQGAFNEQYF; DNA: TGTGCCAGCAGCGGGTACGGACAGGGGGCATTCAACGAGCAGTACTTC
J: TRBJ2-7; V: TRBV7-2; size: .; D: .; CDR3: CASSLKYYRVTGYYEQYF; DNA: TGTGCCAGCAGCTTAAAGTACTACAGGGTTACTGGCTACTACGAGCAGTACTTC
J: TRBJ1-6; V: TRBV29-1; size: few; D: TRBD1; CDR3: CSVETGERSPLHF; DNA: TGCAGCGTTGAAACAGGGGAACGGTCACCCCTCCACTTT
J: TRBJ2-7; V: TRBV7-3; size: .; D: .; CDR3: CASSLTSVSSYEQYF; DNA: TGTGCCAGCAGCTTAACGTCGGTCTCGAGCTACGAGCAGTACTTC
J: TRBJ2-7; V: TRBV29-1; size: few; D: .; CDR3: CSVRTGSAYEQYF; DNA: TGCAGCGTCCGAACAGGGAGTGCCTACGAGCAGTACTTC
J: TRBJ2-7; V: TRBV20-1; size: .; D: .; CDR3: CSARGNYEQYF; DNA: TGCAGTGCTAGGGGGAACTACGAGCAGTACTTC
J: TRBJ1-3; V: TRBV6-1; size: .; D: TRBD1; CDR3: CASSHRDREPDSGNTIYF; DNA: TGTGCCAGCAGCCACCGGGACAGGGAGCCAGACTCTGGAAACACCATATATTTT
J: TRBJ1-1; V: TRBV7-3; size: once; D: .; CDR3: CASSLQGGESRTEAFF; DNA: TGTGCCAGCAGCTTACAGGGTGGGGAATCTCGGACTGAAGCTTTCTTT
J: TRBJ2-1; V: TRBV3-1; size: .; D: TRBD2; CDR3: CASSGASGRVNHEQFF; DNA: TGTGCCAGCAGCGGGGCTAGCGGGAGGGTTAACCATGAGCAGTTCTTC
J: TRBJ2-7; V: TRBV29-1; size: many; D: .; CDR3: CSVESAYEQYF; DNA: TGCAGCGTTGAATCGGCCTACGAGCAGTACTTC
J: TRBJ2-5; V: TRBV2; size: .; D: TRBD2; CDR3: CASSETQLAGAGEQYF; DNA: TGTGCCAGCAGTGAAACTCAACTAGCGGGAGCGGGTGAGCAGTACTTC
J: TRBJ2-1; V: TRBV2; size: .; D: .; CDR3: CASSGDGGSYNEQFF; DNA: TGTGCCAGCAGTGGGGACGGCGGCTCCTACAATGAGCAGTTCTTC
J: TRBJ2-7; V: TRBV20-1; size: .; D: TRBD1; CDR3: CSYIPGTGGAYEQYF; DNA: TGCAGCTATATTCCAGGGACAGGGGGTGCATACGAGCAGTACTTC
J: TRBJ2-7; V: TRBV6-2/TRBV6-3; size: few; D: .; CDR3: CASSYVASEQYF; DNA: TGTGCCAGCAGTTACGTAGCGAGCGAGCAGTACTTC
J: TRBJ2-6; V: TRBV7-3; size: few; D: TRBD1; CDR3: CASSPGQSGANVLTF; DNA: TGTGCCAGCAGCCCGGGACAGTCTGGGGCCAACGTCCTGACTTTC
J: TRBJ1-1; V: TRBV12-3/TRBV12-4; size: .; D: .; CDR3: CASRETGRTEAFF; DNA: TGTGCCAGCAGGGAAACAGGGCGCACTGAAGCTTTCTTT
J: TRBJ1-1; V: TRBV9; size: .; D: .; CDR3: CASSVVSGYTEAFF; DNA: TGTGCCAGCAGCGTAGTCTCTGGCTACACTGAAGCTTTCTTT
J: TRBJ2-3; V: TRBV12-3/TRBV12-4; size: many; D: .; CDR3: CASSFGSTDTQYF; DNA: TGTGCCAGCAGTTTTGGGAGCACAGATACGCAGTATTTT
J: TRBJ2-7; V: TRBV5-1; size: few; D: .; CDR3: CASSLVRAHGPGGGEQYF; DNA: TGCGCCAGCAGCTTGGTACGGGCTCACGGCCCGGGTGGAGGCGAGCAGTACTTC
J: TRBJ2-7; V: TRBV27; size: .; D: TRBD1; CDR3: CASSFEGQGTSYEQYF; DNA: TGTGCCAGCAGTTTTGAGGGACAGGGGACTTCCTACGAGCAGTACTTC
J: TRBJ2-5; V: TRBV7-9; size: few; D: .; CDR3: CASSFTVLETQYF; DNA: TGTGCCAGCAGCTTTACAGTGTTGGAGACCCAGTACTTC
J: TRBJ1-1; V: TRBV28; size: few; D: .; CDR3: CATLTGLNTEAFF; DNA: TGTGCCACCCTCACGGGCTTGAACACTGAAGCTTTCTTT
J: TRBJ2-4; V: TRBV5-1; size: .; D: .; CDR3: CASSLEGVGGNIQYF; DNA: TGCGCCAGCAGCTTGGAGGGGGTCGGCGGGAACATTCAGTACTTC
J: TRBJ2-3; V: TRBV9; size: .; D: TRBD2; CDR3: CASSAGGRVCDTQYF; DNA: TGTGCCAGCAGCGCGGGGGGGCGGGTCTGCGATACGCAGTATTTT
J: TRBJ2-3; V: TRBV5-1; size: .; D: TRBD1; CDR3: CASSLGQARDTQYF; DNA: TGCGCCAGCAGCCTCGGACAGGCACGGGATACGCAGTATTTT
J: TRBJ1-2; V: TRBV9; size: .; D: .; CDR3: CASTVSQGNYGCTF; DNA: TGTGCCAGCACCGTATCCCAGGGTAACTATGGCTGCACCTTC
J: TRBJ2-6; V: TRBV15; size: few; D: .; CDR3: CATSRVIGVGWANVLTF; DNA: TGTGCCACCAGCAGAGTTATCGGGGTGGGCTGGGCCAACGTCCTGACTTTC
J: TRBJ2-7; V: TRBV7-9; size: .; D: .; CDR3: CASSQPDRGRYEQYF; DNA: TGTGCCAGCAGTCAGCCAGATAGGGGCCGCTACGAGCAGTACTTC
J: TRBJ2-5; V: TRBV7-3; size: .; D: TRBD1; CDR3: CASSSGQGVSETQYF; DNA: TGTGCCAGCAGCTCAGGACAGGGGGTCTCAGAGACCCAGTACTTC
J: TRBJ1-6; V: TRBV3-1; size: .; D: .; CDR3: CASSGNRLNSPLHF; DNA: TGTGCCAGCAGCGGTAACCGCCTAAATTCACCCCTCCACTTT
J: TRBJ2-3; V: TRBV7-9; size: many; D: TRBD2; CDR3: CASSPVSGGYTDTQYF; DNA: TGTGCCAGCAGCCCCGTTAGCGGGGGTTACACAGATACGCAGTATTTT
J: TRBJ2-7; V: TRBV2; size: .; D: TRBD1; CDR3: CASSEYRGWYEQYF; DNA: TGTGCCAGCAGTGAGTACAGGGGCTGGTACGAGCAGTACTTC
J: TRBJ2-3; V: TRBV28; size: .; D: .; CDR3: CASASRDTDTRYF; DNA: TGTGCCAGCGCATCTAGGGACACAGATACGCGGTATTTT
J: TRBJ2-7; V: TRBV27; size: .; D: TRBD1; CDR3: CASSTQQGAYEQYF; DNA: TGTGCCAGCAGTACACAACAGGGGGCCTACGAGCAGTACTTC
J: TRBJ1-5; V: TRBV6-5; size: .; D: TRBD1; CDR3: CASSDRGQPQQF; DNA: TGTGCCAGCAGTGACAGGGGCCAGCCCCAGCAATTT
J: TRBJ2-3; V: TRBV5-1; size: few; D: .; CDR3: CASSLTWRGSSPKDTQYF; DNA: TGCGCCAGCAGCTTGACCTGGAGAGGGAGCAGTCCCAAAGATACGCAGTATTTT
J: TRBJ2-1; V: TRBV5-1; size: .; D: TRBD2; CDR3: CASSLTLGAGVWSYNEQFF; DNA: TGCGCCAGCAGCTTGACGCTTGGGGCGGGAGTTTGGTCCTACAATGAGCAGTTCTTC
J: TRBJ1-1; V: TRBV12-3/TRBV12-4; size: .; D: .; CDR3: CASRRPQGMNTEAFF; DNA: TGTGCCAGCAGACGCCCACAGGGAATGAACACTGAAGCTTTCTTT
J: TRBJ2-1; V: TRBV20-1; size: few; D: .; CDR3: CSAREPGGPSNEQFF; DNA: TGCAGTGCTAGAGAACCCGGAGGGCCATCCAATGAGCAGTTCTTC
J: TRBJ2-1; V: TRBV5-1; size: .; D: TRBD1; CDR3: CASSSRTGFPNEQFF; DNA: TGCGCCAGCAGCTCGCGGACAGGTTTTCCCAATGAGCAGTTCTTC
J: TRBJ1-1; V: TRBV4-1; size: few; D: .; CDR3: CASSQERGVRADSEAFF; DNA: TGCGCCAGCAGCCAAGAGAGAGGCGTCCGGGCCGATTCTGAAGCTTTCTTT
J: TRBJ1-5; V: TRBV6-5; size: many; D: .; CDR3: CASSFGIDSNQPQHF; DNA: TGTGCCAGCAGTTTCGGCATTGATAGCAATCAGCCCCAGCATTTT
J: TRBJ2-5; V: TRBV27; size: few; D: TRBD1; CDR3: CASSTGQGGKTQYF; DNA: TGTGCCAGCAGTACGGGACAGGGGGGAAAGACCCAGTACTTC
J: TRBJ2-1; V: TRBV7-3; size: .; D: TRBD2; CDR3: CASSPAGGPNEQFF; DNA: TGTGCCAGCAGCCCAGCGGGAGGGCCGAATGAGCAGTTCTTC
J: TRBJ2-5; V: TRBV10-3; size: .; D: .; CDR3: CAISATSRRETQYF; DNA: TGTGCCATCAGTGCGACCTCCCGGAGGGAGACCCAGTACTTC
J: TRBJ1-1; V: TRBV14; size: .; D: .; CDR3: CASSQGRKAVAFF; DNA: TGTGCCAGCAGCCAAGGACGCAAAGCAGTAGCTTTCTTT
J: TRBJ2-7; V: TRBV4-1; size: few; D: .; CDR3: CASSHPPGESTTYEQYF; DNA: TGCGCCAGCAGCCATCCCCCTGGGGAGTCCACTACCTACGAGCAGTACTTC
J: TRBJ2-1; V: TRBV7-9; size: .; D: .; CDR3: CASSYSNNEQFF; DNA: TGTGCCAGCAGTTACTCAAATAATGAGCAGTTCTTC
J: TRBJ2-3; V: TRBV3-1; size: .; D: .; CDR3: CASSQDVRTAGLENPTADTQYF; DNA: TGTGCCAGCAGCCAAGACGTCCGGACAGCTGGACTAGAGAACCCCACAGCAGATACGCAGTATTTT
J: TRBJ2-5; V: TRBV4-1; size: .; D: .; CDR3: CASSQDYQGGSQETQYF; DNA: TGCGCCAGCAGCCAAGATTACCAGGGGGGATCTCAAGAGACCCAGTACTTC